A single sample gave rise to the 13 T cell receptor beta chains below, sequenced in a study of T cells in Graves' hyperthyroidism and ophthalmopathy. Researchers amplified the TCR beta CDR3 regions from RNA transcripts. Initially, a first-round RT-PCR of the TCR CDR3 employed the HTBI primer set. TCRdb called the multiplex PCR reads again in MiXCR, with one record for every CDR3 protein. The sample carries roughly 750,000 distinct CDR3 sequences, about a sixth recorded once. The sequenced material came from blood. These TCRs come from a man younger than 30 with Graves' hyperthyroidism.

The CDR3 region has the DNA TGTGCCAGCAGACCACAGGGGACGGACGAGCAGTACTTC. As protein: CASRPQGTDEQYF. The chain recombines TRBV6-1 with TRBJ2-7, with TRBD1 matching over 7 bases. Germline-derived CDR1 and CDR2 are MNHNS and SASEGT. This CDR3 comprises 13 residues. Germline trimming cut 6 bases from V and 5 bases from J; bases unmatched to any gene: 7.

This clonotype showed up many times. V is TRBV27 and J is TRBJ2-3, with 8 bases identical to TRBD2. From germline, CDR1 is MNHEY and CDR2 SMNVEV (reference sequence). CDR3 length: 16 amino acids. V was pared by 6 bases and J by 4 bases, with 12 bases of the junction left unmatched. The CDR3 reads CASSWGSGSGADTQYF. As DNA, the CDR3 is TGTGCCAGCAGCTGGGGAAGCGGGAGTGGAGCAGATACGCAGTATTTT.

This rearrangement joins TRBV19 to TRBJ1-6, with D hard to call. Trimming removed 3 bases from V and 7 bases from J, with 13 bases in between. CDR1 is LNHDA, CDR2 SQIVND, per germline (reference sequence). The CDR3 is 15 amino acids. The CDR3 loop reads CASSISSGGNSPLHF. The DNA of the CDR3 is TGTGCCAGTAGTATTTCGTCGGGTGGCAATTCACCCCTCCACTTT.

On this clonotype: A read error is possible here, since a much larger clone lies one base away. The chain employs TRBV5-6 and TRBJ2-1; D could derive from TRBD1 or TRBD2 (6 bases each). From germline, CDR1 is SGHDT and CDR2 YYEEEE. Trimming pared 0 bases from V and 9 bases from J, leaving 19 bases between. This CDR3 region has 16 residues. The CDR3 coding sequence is TGTGCCAGCAGCTTGGGGGGGGCAGGGCCCAGGGGTGAGCAGTTCTTC. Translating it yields CASSLGGAGPRGEQFF. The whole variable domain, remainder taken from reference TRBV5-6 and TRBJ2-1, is DAGVTQSPTHLIKTRGQQVTLRCSPKSGHDTVSWYQQALGQGPQFIFQYYEEEERQRGNFPDRFSGHQFPNYSSELNVNALLLGDSALYLCASSLGGAGPRGEQFFGPGTRLTVL.

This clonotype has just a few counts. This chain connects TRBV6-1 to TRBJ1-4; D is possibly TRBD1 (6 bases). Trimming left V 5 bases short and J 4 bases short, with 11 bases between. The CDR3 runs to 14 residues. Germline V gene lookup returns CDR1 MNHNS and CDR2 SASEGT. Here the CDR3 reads CASSPQGLNEKLFF. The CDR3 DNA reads TGTGCCAGCAGTCCACAGGGACTTAATGAAAAACTGTTTTTT.

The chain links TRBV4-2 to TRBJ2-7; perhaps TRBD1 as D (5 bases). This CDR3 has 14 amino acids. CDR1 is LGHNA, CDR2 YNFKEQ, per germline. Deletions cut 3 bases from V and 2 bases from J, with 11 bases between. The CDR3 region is CASSQAGHPYEQYF. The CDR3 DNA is TGTGCCAGCAGCCAGGCAGGGCACCCCTACGAGCAGTACTTC.

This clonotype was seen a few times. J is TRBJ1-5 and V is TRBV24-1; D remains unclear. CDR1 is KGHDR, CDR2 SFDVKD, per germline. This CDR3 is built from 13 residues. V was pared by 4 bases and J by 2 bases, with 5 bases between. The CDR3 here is CATSDGGNQPQHF. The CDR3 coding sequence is TGTGCCACCAGTGACGGGGGCAATCAGCCCCAGCATTTT.

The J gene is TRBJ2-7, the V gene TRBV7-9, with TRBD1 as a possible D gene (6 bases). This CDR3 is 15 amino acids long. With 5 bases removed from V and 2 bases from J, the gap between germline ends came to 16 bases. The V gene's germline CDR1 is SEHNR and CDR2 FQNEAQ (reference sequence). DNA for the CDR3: TGTGCCAGCAGCCCCAACAGGGTAAACCCCTACGAGCAGTACTTC. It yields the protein CASSPNRVNPYEQYF.

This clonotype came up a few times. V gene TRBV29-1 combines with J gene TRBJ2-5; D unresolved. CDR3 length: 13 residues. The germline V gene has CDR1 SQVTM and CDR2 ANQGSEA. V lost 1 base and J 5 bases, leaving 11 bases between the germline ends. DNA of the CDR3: TGCAGCGTTGAAGCCGCCACCGGGGAGACCCAGTACTTC. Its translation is CSVEAATGETQYF.

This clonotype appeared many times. CDR3 nucleotide sequence: TGTGCCAGCAGCCCCTCGGGCAATAGCAATCAGCCCCAGCATTTT. Its translation is CASSPSGNSNQPQHF. The chain combines TRBV9 with TRBJ1-5; D is uncertain. The V end was cut by 4 bases, the J end by 0 bases, with 11 bases between. Per the germline V gene, CDR1 is SGDLS and CDR2 is YYNGEE. This CDR3 has 15 residues.

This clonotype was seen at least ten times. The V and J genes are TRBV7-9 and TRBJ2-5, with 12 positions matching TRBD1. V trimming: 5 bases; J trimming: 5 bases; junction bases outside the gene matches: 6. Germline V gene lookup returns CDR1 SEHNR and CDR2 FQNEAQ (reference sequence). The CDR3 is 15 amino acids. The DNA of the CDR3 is TGTGCCAGCAGCGAGGGACAGGGGGCTTGGGAGACCCAGTACTTC. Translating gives CASSEGQGAWETQYF.

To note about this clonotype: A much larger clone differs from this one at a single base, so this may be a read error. The CDR3: CASNPPGADGYTF. The CDR3 bases are TGTGCCAGCAACCCTCCGGGGGCGGATGGCTACACCTTC. The J gene is TRBJ1-2, the V gene TRBV2, with D perhaps TRBD1 (6 bases). The ends were cut back, 7 bases at V and 6 bases at J, with 15 bases in the middle. Germline values: CDR1 SNHLY, CDR2 FYNNEI. CDR3 length equals 13 residues.

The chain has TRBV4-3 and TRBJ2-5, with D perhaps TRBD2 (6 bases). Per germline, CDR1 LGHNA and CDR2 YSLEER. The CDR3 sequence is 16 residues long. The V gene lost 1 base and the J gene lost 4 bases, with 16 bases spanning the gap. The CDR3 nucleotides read TGCGCCAGCAGCCAAGGGGTGGGAGCGGGCGGAGAGACCCAGTACTTC. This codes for CASSQGVGAGGETQYF.